This TCR beta chain was recovered during a study of beta chain features in type 1 diabetes. Reverse transcribing all isolated RNA meant expressed TCRB transcripts were sequenced. Sequencing was performed with immunoSEQ multiplex PCR; in TCRdb, only in-frame clones are kept and a portion is missing. The repertoire holds 200,000 to 250,000 clones, over 8.5% seen once, with about 0.037% in the top ten. Germline values: CDR1 MNHNS, CDR2 SASEGT. Trimming took off 0 bases at V and 2 bases at J, with 17 bases between the two ends. This CDR3 has 18 residues. Sequenced sample: naive CD4+ T cells from blood. This chain links TRBV6-1 with TRBJ2-4; D might be TRBD1 (6 bases). The TCR comes from a woman aged 18-29 years in good health. CDR3 bases: TGTGCCAGCAGTGAAGCCCAATTGTGGGGGCTTTCCAAAAACATTCAGTACTTC. Its protein is CASSEAQLWGLSKNIQYF.